This T cell receptor (beta chain) was recorded in a study of monozygotic twins with inflammatory bowel disease. General study results and limits: Among the T cells, different subtypes could not be distinguished.

One entry per CDR3 protein, without DNA, is what TCRdb gives after re-calling the 5' RACE reads. The repertoire table contains roughly 330,000 distinct CDR3 sequences. The CDR3 is made up of 16 amino acids. Germline V gene sequence: CDR1 LGHNA, CDR2 YNFKEQ. About this clonotype itself: The antigen remains unidentified.

The V and J genes are TRBV4-2 and TRBJ2-2; the TRBD1 assignment by TCRdb is unverifiable without DNA. Sequenced: blood. The receptor comes from a human donor with ulcerative colitis or Crohn's disease, or a healthy co-twin of an affected twin (not recorded which). CDR3 sequence reads: CASSQDATGGTGELFF.